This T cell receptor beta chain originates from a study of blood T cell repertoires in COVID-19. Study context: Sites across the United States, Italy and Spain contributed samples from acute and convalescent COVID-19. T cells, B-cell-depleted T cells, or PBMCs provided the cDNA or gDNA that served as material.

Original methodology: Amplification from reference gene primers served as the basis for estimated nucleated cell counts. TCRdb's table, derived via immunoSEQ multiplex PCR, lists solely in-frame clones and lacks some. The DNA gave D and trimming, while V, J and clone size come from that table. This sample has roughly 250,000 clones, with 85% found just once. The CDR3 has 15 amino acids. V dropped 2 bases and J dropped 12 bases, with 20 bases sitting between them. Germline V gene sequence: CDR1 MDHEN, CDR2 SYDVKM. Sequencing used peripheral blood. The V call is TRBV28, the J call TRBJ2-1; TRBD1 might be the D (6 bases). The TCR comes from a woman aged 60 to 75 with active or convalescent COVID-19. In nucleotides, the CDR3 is TGTGCCAGCAGTTTAAACAGGGATTCTCCTATAGGGCAGTTCTTC. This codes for CASSLNRDSPIGQFF.